One and the same sample provided the 26 T cell receptor beta chains below, sequenced in a study of regulatory T cells in long-lasting Graves disease. The authors built TCR beta libraries using iRepertoire HTBI primers and Arm-PCR of CDR3 regions. One entry per CDR3 protein results from TCRdb running MiXCR on the multiplex PCR reads. Of approximately 390,000 distinct CDR3 sequences listed, about 16% are singletons. Time point indicated: newly diagnosed GD, antithyroid drugs for less than 3 months. RNA extracted from PBMCs served as the sequencing template. The same sample was also used in a study of T cells in Graves' hyperthyroidism and ophthalmopathy.

Material: peripheral blood mononuclear cells (PBMCs), obtained at new diagnosis, from a patient treated with antithyroid drugs. These receptors all stem from a woman aged 18-35 years with Graves disease.

This clonotype was picked up a small number of times. The V gene is TRBV7-9, the J gene TRBJ2-5, with D maybe TRBD1 (6 bases). The ends were cut back, 1 base at V and 2 bases at J, with 8 bases in the middle. Germline CDR1 reads SEHNR; CDR2 reads FQNEAQ (reference sequence). CDR3 length: 14 amino acids. In nucleotides, the CDR3 is TGTGCCAGCAGCTTAGTAGACAGGCAAGAGACCCAGTACTTC. Amino acid sequence: CASSLVDRQETQYF.

There are many counts of this clonotype. The chain carries TRBV3-1 and TRBJ2-1, with TRBD2 matching 10 bases. This CDR3 contains 18 residues. V was clipped by 2 bases and J by 6 bases; unmatched bases: 13. Germline V gene lookup returns CDR1 LGHDT and CDR2 YNNKEL (reference sequence). CDR3 nucleotide sequence: TGTGCCAGCAGCCAATGGATGGCTAGCGGGAGAAATCGCAATGAGCAGTTCTTC. This codes for CASSQWMASGRNRNEQFF.

The sample holds many counts of this clonotype. V is TRBV9 and J is TRBJ1-2; D is uncertain. CDR3 length equals 14 residues. CDR1 and CDR2 from the germline V gene are SGDLS and YYNGEE. Trimming pared 7 bases from V and 2 bases from J, leaving 15 bases between. The chain's CDR3 is CASGKAHLNYGYTF. The CDR3 DNA sequence: TGTGCCAGCGGTAAGGCACACTTAAACTATGGCTACACCTTC.

This clonotype was observed many times. The rearrangement links TRBV5-1 to TRBJ2-4; D gene uncertain. This CDR3 has 15 amino acids. With 4 bases removed from V and 3 bases from J, the gap between germline ends came to 14 bases. Germline V gene lookup returns CDR1 SGHRS and CDR2 YFSETQ. The CDR3 DNA reads TGCGCCAGCAGCCCGAACGGGTATGACAAAAACATTCAGTACTTC. Translated: CASSPNGYDKNIQYF.

This sequence joins TRBV3-1 and TRBJ2-3; 15 bases are a match to TRBD2. Losses at the gene ends were 0 bases for V and 5 bases for J; bases not matched to a gene: 6. Germline V gene lookup returns CDR1 LGHDT and CDR2 YNNKEL (reference sequence). The CDR3 runs to 18 residues. CDR3 in DNA: TGTGCCAGCAGCCAAGAGCTCCGGGGACTAGCGGGAGGAGATACGCAGTATTTT. It yields the protein CASSQELRGLAGGDTQYF.

This clonotype was observed a few times. The chain has TRBV4-1 and TRBJ1-4; possibly TRBD1 for D (6 bases). Germline V gene sequence: CDR1 MGHRA, CDR2 YSYEKL. This CDR3 has 15 amino acids. Between the trimmed V and J ends, which lost 1 base and 5 bases, there was a span of 11 bases. The CDR3 DNA follows: TGCGCCAGCAGCCAAGTACCCGGACAGAATGAAAAACTGTTTTTT. It is translated as CASSQVPGQNEKLFF.

This clonotype was seen at least ten times. The chain has TRBV13 and TRBJ2-3; 11 positions agree with TRBD1. The germline V gene has CDR1 PRHDT and CDR2 FYEKMQ (reference sequence). The CDR3 sequence is 13 residues long. The DNA of the CDR3 is TGTGTCGGGGGACAGGGGGTAACAGATACGCAGTATTTT. This gives the protein CVGGQGVTDTQYF.

This clonotype was observed at least ten times. DNA of the CDR3: TGTGCCAGCAGGAAATCCGGGACAGCAACTAACTATGGCTACACCTTC. Encoded protein: CASRKSGTATNYGYTF. This chain links TRBV12-3 or TRBV12-4 with TRBJ1-2, with 7 positions matching TRBD1. The trim removed 6 bases at V and 0 bases at J, leaving 10 bases unmatched. The CDR3 consists of 16 residues.

This clonotype was detected a few times. V and J are TRBV7-3 and TRBJ1-2; 9 bases are shared with TRBD1. Germline values: CDR1 SGHTA, CDR2 FQGTGA. With V trimmed by 5 bases and J by 8 bases, 18 bases remained unmatched. This CDR3 spans 17 amino acids. Here the CDR3 reads CASSTPPTGGAGAGYTF. CDR3 in DNA: TGTGCCAGCAGCACGCCCCCCACAGGGGGCGCGGGCGCGGGCTACACCTTC.

The chain employs TRBV20-1 and TRBJ2-1; D perhaps matches TRBD2 (6 bases). The V gene lost 8 bases and the J gene lost 6 bases, with 17 bases spanning the gap. Per the germline V gene, CDR1 is DFQATT and CDR2 is SNEGSKA (reference sequence). This CDR3 contains 13 residues. The CDR3 here is CSYRRGLFNEQFF. The CDR3 coding sequence is TGCAGTTATAGACGAGGACTATTCAATGAGCAGTTCTTC.

This chain joins TRBV5-1 and TRBJ2-5, with 7 bases that match TRBD2. V shed 4 bases, J shed 1 base, and the junction held 4 bases outside the gene matches. The CDR3 consists of 14 residues. The germline gives CDR1 SGHRS, CDR2 YFSETQ. CDR3 in amino acids: CASSKTSSQETQYF. CDR3 in DNA: TGCGCCAGCAGCAAGACTAGCAGCCAAGAGACCCAGTACTTC.

Regarding this clonotype: A clone one base away is much larger, so this may be a read error. The chain employs TRBV18 and TRBJ2-1; TRBD1 or TRBD2 may be the D gene (5 bases each). The V and J ends lost 8 bases and 6 bases respectively, with 17 bases between them. This CDR3 region has 14 residues. The germline V gene has CDR1 KGHSH and CDR2 LQKENI. CDR3 in amino acids: CASIITGPPNEQFF. The CDR3, as DNA: TGTGCCAGCATCATTACGGGACCACCCAATGAGCAGTTCTTC.

In its sample, this clonotype was seen a few times. This chain links TRBV6-1 with TRBJ1-4, with 7 positions matching TRBD1. Trimming cost V 4 bases and J 8 bases; bases outside gene matches: 7. The CDR3 totals 14 residues. In germline, CDR1 is MNHNS, CDR2 SASEGT. CDR3 DNA: TGTGCCAGCAGTGCTACAGGGGTGCCCGAAAAACTGTTTTTT. Protein sequence: CASSATGVPEKLFF.

This clonotype was counted many times. The rearrangement uses TRBV12-3 or TRBV12-4 and TRBJ2-7; 13 positions match TRBD2. This CDR3 has 13 residues. Trimming took 9 bases from V and 4 from J; bases not matched to a gene: 3. CDR3 loop: CASAGLAGYEQYF. The CDR3 coding sequence is TGTGCCAGTGCGGGACTAGCGGGATACGAGCAGTACTTC.

The sample holds many counts of this clonotype. This sequence joins TRBV12-3 or TRBV12-4 and TRBJ1-5; possibly TRBD1 for D (5 bases). Trimming removed 9 bases from V and 6 bases from J, with 18 bases in between. CDR3 length: 14 amino acids. CDR3 nucleotides: TGTGCCAGTCAACGGACGGGGGGAATTCAGCCCCAGCATTTT. Translated, it gives CASQRTGGIQPQHF.

Only a few counts were recorded for this clonotype. This chain connects TRBV29-1 to TRBJ2-3; TRBD2 aligns across 9 bases. Trimming at V came to 7 bases and at J to 6 bases, leaving 11 bases not matched to a gene. The CDR3 has 14 residues. CDR1 is SQVTM and CDR2 is ANQGSEA in the germline V gene. CDR3 sequence: CSADGLAGLDTQYF. The DNA of the CDR3 is TGCAGCGCCGATGGTCTAGCGGGACTGGATACGCAGTATTTT.

As for this clonotype: Germline is not matched at one junction end, which may reflect a read error. V is TRBV5-1 and J is TRBJ2-1; perhaps TRBD1 as D (5 bases). The assigned J gene may be wrong: the sequence end matches TRBJ2-3 better. CDR1 SGHRS and CDR2 YFSETQ come from the germline V gene. The CDR3 length is 16 residues. Here the CDR3 DNA reads TGCGCCAGCACCGAATACGGACAAAGCCAGCCAGATGCGCAGTATTTT. Protein product: CASTEYGQSQPDAQYF.

This clonotype was recorded many times. The chain is built from TRBV30 and TRBJ2-7; possibly TRBD1 or TRBD2 for D (5 bases each). The germline gives CDR1 GTSNPN, CDR2 SVGIG (reference sequence). The CDR3 is 13 residues long. Trimming cost V 0 bases and J 7 bases, with 13 bases left between them. CDR3 nucleotides: TGTGCCTGGAGTGTGAGTTTGAGGGGTGAGCAGTACTTC. Translating it yields CAWSVSLRGEQYF.

This clonotype appeared a single time. This chain uses TRBV6-2 or TRBV6-3 with TRBJ2-7, with 11 bases aligning to TRBD2. V gave up 2 bases and J gave up 3 bases; unmatched junction bases: 9. CDR3 length equals 17 residues. In germline, CDR1 is MNHEY, CDR2 SVGEGT. CDR3 protein: CASSYRLGTSGLYEQYF. The CDR3 nucleotides are TGTGCCAGCAGTTACCGCCTGGGGACTAGCGGACTCTACGAGCAGTACTTC.

At least ten counts were recorded for this clonotype. V gene TRBV11-1 combines with J gene TRBJ2-7; D remains ambiguous. The CDR3 is made up of 14 amino acids. The germline V and J ends were trimmed by 4 bases and 0 bases, with 10 bases remaining between them. Germline lookup yields CDR1 SGHAT and CDR2 FQDESV (reference sequence). The CDR3 sequence: CASSSRLGSYEQYF. CDR3 sequence (DNA): TGTGCCAGCAGCTCACGACTGGGCTCCTACGAGCAGTACTTC.

This clonotype was counted only a few times. The chain combines TRBV18 with TRBJ1-1; TRBD1 is a possible D gene (6 bases). Trimming left V 6 bases short and J 12 bases short, with 20 bases between. The CDR3 consists of 13 residues. Germline assignment: CDR1 KGHSH and CDR2 LQKENI. The CDR3 here is CASSLGRDTGTFF. In DNA form, the CDR3 reads TGTGCCAGCTCCTTAGGGAGGGACACCGGAACTTTCTTT.

V gene TRBV20-1 combines with J gene TRBJ2-1; 9 nucleotides agree with TRBD2. The germline CDR1 and CDR2 sequences are DFQATT and SNEGSKA (reference sequence). The V and J ends lost 5 bases and 8 bases, in that order; junction bases with no gene match: 10. This CDR3 comprises 14 residues. This CDR3 reads CSAVNGGGADEQFF. The CDR3 bases are TGCAGTGCTGTTAATGGCGGGGGGGCGGATGAGCAGTTCTTC.

This clonotype appeared many times. The gene calls are TRBV27 and TRBJ2-1; tentative D call: TRBD1 (5 bases). This CDR3 is 17 amino acids long. The germline CDR1 and CDR2 sequences are MNHEY and SMNVEV (reference sequence). V shed 2 bases and J shed 5 bases, with 19 bases lying between them. The CDR3 bases are TGTGCCAGCAGTTTAGGTGTTTCAGGGCTCCCAAACAATGAGCAGTTCTTC. This codes for CASSLGVSGLPNNEQFF.

This clonotype turned up a few times. This may be a read error: a much more frequent sequence differs by one nucleotide. The chain employs TRBV27 and TRBJ1-2; TRBD1 matches at 7 bases. CDR1 MNHEY and CDR2 SMNVEV come from the germline V gene (reference sequence). Losses at the gene ends were 6 bases for V and 4 bases for J; bases not matched to a gene: 8. The CDR3 is 14 residues long. Written as DNA, the CDR3 is TGTGCCAGCAGCTCGACAGGGAGGGGCTATGGCTACACCTTC. As protein: CASSSTGRGYGYTF.

This clonotype was counted at least ten times. The J gene is TRBJ2-2, the V gene TRBV2, with D possibly matching TRBD2 (6 bases). Germline V gene data show CDR1 as SNHLY and CDR2 as FYNNEI. This CDR3 contains 14 residues. The V end lost 10 bases, the J end lost 2 bases, and 14 bases lay between the germline ends. The CDR3 here is CATAGRRNTGELFF. Here the CDR3 DNA reads TGTGCCACCGCGGGGCGGAGAAACACCGGGGAGCTGTTTTTT. The full variable domain, completed using reference TRBV2 and TRBJ2-2, is EPEVTQTPSHQVTQMGQEVILRCVPISNHLYFYWYRQILGQKVEFLVSFYNNEISEKSEIFDDQFSVERPDGSNFTLKIRSTKLEDSAMYFCATAGRRNTGELFFGEGSRLTVL.

In its sample, this clonotype was seen many times. The rearrangement joins TRBV20-1 to TRBJ1-1, with D possibly TRBD1 on 6 matching bases. Trimming shortened V by 4 bases and J by 0 bases, and 9 bases separated the two germline ends. Germline V lookup: CDR1 DFQATT, CDR2 SNEGSKA (reference sequence). This CDR3 has 13 amino acids. The CDR3 region has the DNA TGCAGTGCTATCAGGGGTTTGAACACTGAAGCTTTCTTT. Residues: CSAIRGLNTEAFF.